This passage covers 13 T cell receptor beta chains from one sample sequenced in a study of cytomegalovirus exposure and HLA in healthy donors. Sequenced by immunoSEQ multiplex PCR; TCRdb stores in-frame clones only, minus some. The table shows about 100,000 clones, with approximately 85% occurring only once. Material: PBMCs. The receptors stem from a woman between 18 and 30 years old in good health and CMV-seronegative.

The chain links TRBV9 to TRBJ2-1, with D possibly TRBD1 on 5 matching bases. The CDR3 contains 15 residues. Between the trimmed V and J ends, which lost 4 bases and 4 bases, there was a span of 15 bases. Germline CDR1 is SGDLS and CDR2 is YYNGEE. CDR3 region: CASSRGGLTYNEQFF. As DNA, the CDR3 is TGTGCCAGCAGCAGGGGCGGATTGACATACAATGAGCAGTTCTTC.

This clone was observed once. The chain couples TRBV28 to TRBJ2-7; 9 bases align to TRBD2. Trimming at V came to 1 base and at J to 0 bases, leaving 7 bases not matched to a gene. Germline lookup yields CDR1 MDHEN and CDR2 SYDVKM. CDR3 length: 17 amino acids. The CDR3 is CASSLFSAGGNSYEQYF. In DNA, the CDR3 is TGTGCCAGCAGTTTATTCTCCGCGGGGGGGAACTCCTACGAGCAGTACTTC. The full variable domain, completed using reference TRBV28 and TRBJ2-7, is DVKVTQSSRYLVKRTGEKVFLECVQDMDHENMFWYRQDPGLGLRLIYFSYDVKMKEKGDIPEGYSVSREKKERFSLILESASTNQTSMYLCASSLFSAGGNSYEQYFGPGTRLTVT.

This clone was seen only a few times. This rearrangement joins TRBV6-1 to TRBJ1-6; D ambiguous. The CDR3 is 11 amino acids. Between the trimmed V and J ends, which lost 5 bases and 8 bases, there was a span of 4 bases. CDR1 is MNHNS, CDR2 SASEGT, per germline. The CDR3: CASSSDSPLHF. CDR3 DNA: TGTGCCAGCAGTAGCGATTCACCCCTCCACTTT.

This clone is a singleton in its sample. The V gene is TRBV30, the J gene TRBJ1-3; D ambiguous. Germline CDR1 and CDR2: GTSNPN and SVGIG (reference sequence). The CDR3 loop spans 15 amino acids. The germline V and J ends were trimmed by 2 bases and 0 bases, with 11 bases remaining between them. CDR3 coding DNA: TGTGCCTGGAGTACCCCGCGGAACTCTGGAAACACCATATATTTT. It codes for CAWSTPRNSGNTIYF. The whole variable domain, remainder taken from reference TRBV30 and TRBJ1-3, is SQTIHQWPATLVQPVGSPLSLECTVEGTSNPNLYWYRQAAGRGLQLLFYSVGIGQISSEVPQNLSASRPQDRQFILSSKKLLLSDSGFYLCAWSTPRNSGNTIYFGEGSWLTVV.

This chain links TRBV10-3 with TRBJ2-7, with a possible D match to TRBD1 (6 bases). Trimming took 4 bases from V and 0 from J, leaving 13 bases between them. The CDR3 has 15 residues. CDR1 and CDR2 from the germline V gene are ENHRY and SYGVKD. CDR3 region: CAISADRRSSYEQYF. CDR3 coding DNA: TGTGCCATCAGTGCAGACAGGCGAAGCTCCTACGAGCAGTACTTC.

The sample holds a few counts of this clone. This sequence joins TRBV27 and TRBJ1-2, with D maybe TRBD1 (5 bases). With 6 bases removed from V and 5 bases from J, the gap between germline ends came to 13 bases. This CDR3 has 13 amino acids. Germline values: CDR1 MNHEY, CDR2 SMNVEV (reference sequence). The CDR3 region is CASSYNPGYGYTF. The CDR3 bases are TGTGCCAGCAGCTATAATCCAGGGTATGGCTACACCTTC.

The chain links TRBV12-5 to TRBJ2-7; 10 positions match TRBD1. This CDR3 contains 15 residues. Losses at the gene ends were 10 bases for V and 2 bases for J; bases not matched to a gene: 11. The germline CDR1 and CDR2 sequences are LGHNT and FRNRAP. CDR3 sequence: CAIIWTGGGPYEQYF. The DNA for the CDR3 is TGTGCTATCATTTGGACAGGGGGGGGGCCCTACGAGCAGTACTTC.

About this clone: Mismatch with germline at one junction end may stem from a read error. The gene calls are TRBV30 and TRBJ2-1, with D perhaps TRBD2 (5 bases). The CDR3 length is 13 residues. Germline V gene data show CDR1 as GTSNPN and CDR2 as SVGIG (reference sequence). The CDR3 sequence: CAWSVRGNGERLF. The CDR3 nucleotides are TGTGCCTGGAGTGTACGAGGGAACGGGGAACGGCTCTTC.

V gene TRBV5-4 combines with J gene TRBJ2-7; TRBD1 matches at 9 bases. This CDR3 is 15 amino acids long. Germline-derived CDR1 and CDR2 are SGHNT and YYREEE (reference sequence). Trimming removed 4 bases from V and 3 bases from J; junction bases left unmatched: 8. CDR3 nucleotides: TGTGCCAGCAGCGGAACCGGGACAGGGAACTACGAGCAGTACTTC. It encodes CASSGTGTGNYEQYF. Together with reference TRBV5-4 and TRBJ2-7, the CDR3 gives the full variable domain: ETGVTQSPTHLIKTRGQQVTLRCSSQSGHNTVSWYQQALGQGPQFIFQYYREEENGRGNFPPRFSGLQFPNYSSELNVNALELDDSALYLCASSGTGTGNYEQYFGPGTRLTVT.

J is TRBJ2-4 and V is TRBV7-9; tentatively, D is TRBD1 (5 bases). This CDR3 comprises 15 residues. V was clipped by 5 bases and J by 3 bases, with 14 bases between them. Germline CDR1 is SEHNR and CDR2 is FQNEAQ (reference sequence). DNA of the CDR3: TGTGCCAGCAGCGCCCGACAGATCAACAAAAACATTCAGTACTTC. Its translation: CASSARQINKNIQYF.

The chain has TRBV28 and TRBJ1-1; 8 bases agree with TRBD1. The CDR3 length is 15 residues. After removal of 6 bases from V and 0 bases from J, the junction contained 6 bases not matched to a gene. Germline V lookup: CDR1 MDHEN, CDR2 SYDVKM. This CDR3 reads CASSTRDRMNTEAFF. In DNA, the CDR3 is TGTGCCAGCAGCACGCGGGACAGGATGAACACTGAAGCTTTCTTT. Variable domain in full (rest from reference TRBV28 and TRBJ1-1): DVKVTQSSRYLVKRTGEKVFLECVQDMDHENMFWYRQDPGLGLRLIYFSYDVKMKEKGDIPEGYSVSREKKERFSLILESASTNQTSMYLCASSTRDRMNTEAFFGQGTRLTVV.

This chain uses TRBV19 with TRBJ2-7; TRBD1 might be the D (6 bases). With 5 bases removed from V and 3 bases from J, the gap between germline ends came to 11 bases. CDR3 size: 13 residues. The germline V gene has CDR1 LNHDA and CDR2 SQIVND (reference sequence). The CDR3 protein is CASSQGISYEQYF. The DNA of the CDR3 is TGTGCCAGTAGTCAGGGGATCAGCTACGAGCAGTACTTC.

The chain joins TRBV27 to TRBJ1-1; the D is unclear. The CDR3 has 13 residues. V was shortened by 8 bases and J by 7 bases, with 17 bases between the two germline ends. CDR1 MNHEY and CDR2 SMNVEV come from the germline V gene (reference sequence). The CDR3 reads CASLRTAVGEAFF. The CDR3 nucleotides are TGTGCCAGCCTGCGGACTGCCGTCGGTGAAGCTTTCTTT.